The 32 T cell receptor delta chains in this list originate from one sample, sequenced in a study of gamma-delta T cells after stem cell transplantation. With CATT, TCRdb re-called clones from the RT-PCR reads. The sample shows over a thousand delta-chain clones, approximately 2.7% of them seen only once. The source material was gamma-delta T cells. The receptors come from a human donor. It is not recorded whose cells these are; they may come from a transplant donor.

Note on this clone: TCRdb's entry gives the protein of a much larger clone, which mismatches this DNA's translation at residue 13, likely from a read error; the protein reported here is translated from the DNA. The V gene is TRDV2, the J gene TRDJ1; 13 nucleotides line up with TRDD3. Germline V gives CDR1 GEAIGNYY, CDR2 EKD. Trimming cost V 0 bases and J 3 bases; bases outside gene matches: 9. The CDR3 is 18 amino acids. DNA of the CDR3: TGTGCCTGTGACACCGTACTGGGGGATACGAGATACGCCGATAAACTCATCTTT. Amino acids: CACDTVLGDTRYADKLIF.

By proportion, this clone is large. V usage is TRDV2 and J usage is TRDJ1; 11 bases fit TRDD3. This CDR3 contains 20 residues. V gave up 0 bases and J gave up 1 base; unmatched junction bases: 15. CDR1 GEAIGNYY and CDR2 EKD come from the germline V gene. The CDR3 DNA sequence: TGTGCCTGTGACACCGTGTCTGTGGGGGATACGCGAGAACGCACCGATAAACTCATCTTT. Amino acids: CACDTVSVGDTRERTDKLIF.

This clone was found a few times. A far larger clone is one base from this, pointing to a likely read error. The same CDR3 also results from other DNA sequences found in this sample. This chain joins TRDV2 and TRDJ3; 9 nucleotides align to TRDD3. CDR3 size: 16 residues. V dropped 4 bases and J dropped 8; count of bases not matched to a gene: 8. Germline values: CDR1 GEAIGNYY, CDR2 EKD. This chain's CDR3 is CACDAVLGEYTRQMFF. CDR3 DNA: TGTGCCTGTGATGCCGTACTGGGGGAGTACACCCGACAGATGTTTTTC.

As concerns this clone: This is likely an artifact of a read error, given a far larger clone one base away. This chain joins TRDV2 and TRDJ1; 10 bases are a match to TRDD3. The CDR3 loop spans 24 amino acids. Germline V gives CDR1 GEAIGNYY, CDR2 EKD. After removal of 4 bases from V and 2 bases from J, the junction contained 33 bases not matched to a gene. The CDR3 coding sequence is TGTGCCTGTGAAACCGTGGAGGCTCCTAGTAGATCACTGGGGGATGATGGAAGGACCGATAAACTCATCTTT. This translates into CACETVEAPSRSLGDDGRTDKLIF.

The sample holds a few counts of this clone. This likely traces to a read error, being one base from a far larger clone. The sample contains more than one DNA sequence encoding this CDR3. The V call is TRDV2, the J call TRDJ2, with TRDD3 matching over 9 bases. This CDR3 has 18 amino acids. V lost 0 bases, J lost 3 bases, and 10 bases stayed unmatched. Germline V CDR1 and CDR2: GEAIGNYY, EKD. The CDR3 sequence is CACDTAELLGDVTAQLFF. In DNA form, the CDR3 reads TGTGCCTGTGACACCGCGGAACTACTGGGGGACGTGACAGCACAACTCTTCTTT.

As concerns this clone: A single base is all that separates this from a far larger clone, so a read error is likely. The V and J genes are TRDV2 and TRDJ1; D is unclear. V lost 5 bases and J 5 bases, leaving 14 bases between the germline ends. CDR1 is GEAIGNYY, CDR2 EKD, per germline. The CDR3 is made up of 13 amino acids. This chain's CDR3 is CACGKLGSDKLIF. CDR3 nucleotide sequence: TGTGCCTGTGGCAAGCTTGGATCGGATAAACTCATCTTT.

Details on this clone: The protein TCRdb lists belongs to a much larger clone and differs from this DNA's translation at residue 4, which points to a read error; the protein shown is made from the DNA. Here the CDR3 reads CACGTLGERGKLIF. The CDR3 bases are TGTGCCTGTGGCACCCTGGGGGAACGAGGAAAACTCATCTTT. V is TRDV2 and J is TRDJ1; 8 bases agree with TRDD3. Germline V gives CDR1 GEAIGNYY, CDR2 EKD. CDR3 size: 14 residues.

In the case of this clone: A read error is the likely source, as a far larger clone sits one nucleotide away. Other nucleotide sequences from this sample produce the same CDR3. The gene calls are TRDV2 and TRDJ1; 8 nucleotides line up with TRDD3. Germline-derived CDR1 and CDR2 are GEAIGNYY and EKD. CDR3 length equals 19 residues. CDR3 protein: CACDTLRGEGYADTDKLIF. CDR3 nucleotides: TGTGCCTGTGACACCTTAAGAGGTGAGGGATACGCGGACACCGATAAGCTCATCTTT.

Regarding this clone: A single base is all that separates this from a far larger clone, so a read error is likely. Other DNA sequences in this sample translate to the same CDR3. The V and J genes are TRDV2 and TRDJ1; the match to TRDD3 covers 8 bases. The CDR3 is made up of 19 amino acids. The V gene's germline CDR1 is GEAIGNYY and CDR2 EKD. The trim removed 4 bases at V and 6 bases at J, leaving 24 bases unmatched. The CDR3 bases are TGTGCCTGTGATACCATTTTCAGTACTGGGGGCCCCACGATCCATAAACTCATCTTT. This codes for CACDTIFSTGGPTIHKLIF.

By share, this clone counts as medium-sized. Only one base separates this from a far larger clonotype, so it likely reflects a read error. The CDR3, as DNA: TGTGCCTGTGACGGATTGTCGGGGGCACCACGGTACGCCGATAAACTCATCTTT. This codes for CACDGLSGAPRYADKLIF. The gene calls are TRDV2 and TRDJ1; possibly TRDD3 for D (5 bases). Trimming removed 3 bases from V and 3 bases from J, with 25 bases in between. This CDR3 comprises 18 residues. Germline loops: CDR1 GEAIGNYY, CDR2 EKD.

This clone was picked up a small number of times. V is TRDV2 and J is TRDJ3; 13 bases align to TRDD3. Trimming took 3 bases from V and 0 from J; bases not matched to a gene: 10. In germline, CDR1 is GEAIGNYY, CDR2 EKD. This CDR3 contains 21 residues. The chain's CDR3 is CACDPATGGYGSSWDTRQMFF. The CDR3 DNA reads TGTGCCTGTGACCCAGCTACTGGGGGATACGGGAGCTCCTGGGACACCCGACAGATGTTTTTC.

Regarding this clone: A single base is all that separates this from a far larger clone, so a read error is likely. The same CDR3 is also encoded by other DNA sequences in this sample. The chain recombines TRDV2 with TRDJ1; 11 bases are shared with TRDD3. From germline, CDR1 is GEAIGNYY and CDR2 EKD. The trim removed 0 bases at V and 3 bases at J, leaving 23 bases unmatched. The CDR3 consists of 22 residues. The CDR3 protein is CACDTLPAPIGAGGYPADKLIF. The CDR3 DNA reads TGTGCCTGTGACACCCTTCCTGCCCCCATAGGGGCTGGGGGATACCCGGCCGATAAACTCATCTTT.

In the case of this clone: This likely reflects a read error, since a far larger clone is one base away. The same CDR3 arises from other DNA sequences in this sample as well. The chain is built from TRDV2 and TRDJ1; possibly TRDD3 for D (6 bases). Germline V gives CDR1 GEAIGNYY, CDR2 EKD. This CDR3 comprises 16 residues. CDR3: CACDTVGVRAPDKLIF. The DNA of the CDR3 is TGTGCCTGTGACACCGTGGGGGTACGGGCCCCCGATAAGCTCATCTTT.

The table lists this clone with a few counts. The likely explanation is a read error, given a far larger clone one base away. This chain links TRDV2 with TRDJ3; 12 positions match TRDD3. CDR3 length: 23 amino acids. Germline V gene sequence: CDR1 GEAIGNYY, CDR2 EKD. The CDR3 reads CACDTVRLGDTLPSSWDARQMFF. The CDR3 bases are TGTGCCTGTGACACCGTCCGACTGGGGGATACCCTTCCCAGCTCCTGGGACGCCCGACAGATGTTTTTC.

This clone is medium-sized within its sample. The chain combines TRDV2 with TRDJ1, with 9 bases aligning to TRDD3. CDR3 length: 18 residues. CDR1 is GEAIGNYY and CDR2 is EKD in the germline V gene. Trimming took 4 bases from V and 0 from J; bases not matched to a gene: 14. The CDR3 DNA reads as TGTGCCTGTGATCTCCTCCGTACTGGGGGAGAGTACACCGATAAACTCATCTTT. Its translation is CACDLLRTGGEYTDKLIF.

This clone has just a few counts. A much larger clone differs by one base, so this may be a read error. The rearrangement uses TRDV2 and TRDJ1; D unclear. This CDR3 contains 14 residues. Germline-derived CDR1 and CDR2 are GEAIGNYY and EKD. The V and J ends lost 0 bases and 7 bases respectively, with 14 bases between them. The CDR3 is CACDTVEENFKLIF. As DNA, the CDR3 is TGTGCCTGTGACACCGTAGAGGAGAACTTTAAACTCATCTTT.

This clone has a handful of counts. The protein that TCRdb holds for this DNA derives from a much larger clone and differs from the translated DNA at residues 5 and 6, which likely indicates a read error; the protein shown here is translated from the DNA. The chain links TRDV2 to TRDJ1; TRDD3 agrees at 13 bases. This CDR3 is 18 amino acids long. The V and J ends lost 3 bases and 0 bases, in that order; junction bases with no gene match: 9. CDR1 GEAIGNYY and CDR2 EKD come from the germline V gene. CDR3 bases: TGTGCCTGTGACGCCTTACTGGGGGATACGAGATACACCGATAAACTCATCTTT. It translates to CACDALLGDTRYTDKLIF.

This clone was seen more than once but under ten times. This sequence joins TRDV2 and TRDJ1; 8 bases line up with TRDD3. With V trimmed by 0 bases and J by 2 bases, 10 bases remained unmatched. From germline, CDR1 is GEAIGNYY and CDR2 EKD. The CDR3 runs to 17 residues. This CDR3 reads CACDTVGLLGDTDKLIF. The DNA for the CDR3 is TGTGCCTGTGACACCGTGGGCCTATTGGGGGATACCGATAAACTCATCTTT.

This clone was seen only a few times. Being one base from a much bigger clone, this may be a read error. The V gene is TRDV2, the J gene TRDJ1; a possible D gene is TRDD3 (6 bases). Per germline, CDR1 GEAIGNYY and CDR2 EKD. Trimming left V 5 bases short and J 3 bases short, with 30 bases between. This CDR3 has 19 residues. CDR3 region: CACGPIPILGETPADKLIF. For the CDR3, the DNA is TGTGCCTGTGGCCCCATCCCTATACTGGGAGAAACCCCAGCCGATAAACTCATCTTT.

As concerns this clone: A far larger clone lies a single base away; this is likely a read error. Within the sample, other DNA sequences also encode this same CDR3. The chain has TRDV2 and TRDJ1, with TRDD3 matching 10 bases. After removal of 1 base from V and 7 bases from J, the junction contained 14 bases not matched to a gene. The CDR3 totals 17 residues. CDR1 is GEAIGNYY and CDR2 is EKD in the germline V gene. The CDR3 is CACDTLSETGGSAKLIF. The CDR3 DNA reads TGTGCCTGTGACACATTATCAGAAACTGGGGGATCGGCTAAACTCATCTTT.

Concerning this clone itself: This likely stems from a read error, as it lies one base from a far larger clone. The same CDR3 can be traced to other DNA sequences in this sample. The CDR3 sequence is CACNPLGDWPVADKLIF. The CDR3, as DNA: TGTGCCTGTAACCCTTTGGGGGACTGGCCGGTGGCCGATAAACTCATCTTT. This sequence joins TRDV2 and TRDJ1; 7 bases match TRDD3. The length of the CDR3 is 17 residues. The V gene's germline CDR1 is GEAIGNYY and CDR2 EKD. The V and J ends lost 6 bases and 3 bases, in that order; junction bases with no gene match: 18.

This clone has a handful of counts. The same CDR3 arises from other DNA sequences in this sample as well. The gene calls are TRDV2 and TRDJ1; 10 bases are shared with TRDD3. Trimming removed 0 bases from V and 2 bases from J; junction bases left unmatched: 2. This CDR3 is 15 amino acids long. CDR1 and CDR2 from the germline V gene are GEAIGNYY and EKD. In DNA form, the CDR3 reads TGTGCCTGTGACACCGTACTGGGGGATACCGATAAACTCATCTTT. Encoded protein: CACDTVLGDTDKLIF.

A few counts support this clone. This chain uses TRDV2 with TRDJ1; 9 bases align to TRDD3. CDR3 length: 19 residues. Trimming at V came to 0 bases and at J to 1 base, leaving 14 bases not matched to a gene. CDR1 GEAIGNYY and CDR2 EKD come from the germline V gene. This CDR3 reads CACDTLLGDPPRGTDKLIF. The CDR3 DNA follows: TGTGCCTGTGACACCCTCCTGGGGGATCCCCCACGGGGCACCGATAAACTCATCTTT.

As regards this clone: A clone one base away is much larger, so this may be a read error. The V gene is TRDV2, the J gene TRDJ1; D ambiguous. V was pared by 3 bases and J by 3 bases, with 28 bases between. The germline gives CDR1 GEAIGNYY, CDR2 EKD. This CDR3 is built from 19 residues. The CDR3 reads CACDPIPIPGETPADKLIF. The DNA of the CDR3 is TGTGCCTGTGACCCCATCCCTATACCGGGAGAAACCCCAGCCGATAAACTCATCTTT.

On this clone: This is likely an artifact of a read error, given a far larger clone one base away. Distinct nucleotide sequences in the sample also encode this CDR3. This chain uses TRDV2 with TRDJ1, with no clear D. CDR3 length: 15 residues. V was cut by 7 bases and J by 0 bases, with 17 bases left in between. The germline V gene encodes CDR1 GEAIGNYY and CDR2 EKD. This CDR3 is CACDLIGGYTDKLIF. The CDR3 region has the DNA TGTGCCTGCGACCTGATTGGTGGGTACACCGATAAACTCATCTTT.

The sample holds a few counts of this clone. J is TRDJ1 and V is TRDV2, with TRDD3 matching over 11 bases. Per the germline V gene, CDR1 is GEAIGNYY and CDR2 is EKD. The CDR3 is 20 residues long. Trimming cost V 0 bases and J 0 bases; bases outside gene matches: 14. The CDR3 here is CACDTVGLLGDRMYTDKLIF. CDR3 DNA sequence: TGTGCCTGTGACACCGTGGGCCTACTGGGGGATAGGATGTACACCGATAAACTCATCTTT.

There are a few counts of this clone. A single base is all that separates this from a far larger clone, so a read error is likely. Other DNA sequences in this specimen translate into the identical CDR3. This chain joins TRDV2 and TRDJ1; D is perhaps TRDD3 (6 bases). This CDR3 has 15 residues. Per germline, CDR1 GEAIGNYY and CDR2 EKD. The V gene lost 3 bases and the J gene lost 6 bases, with 19 bases spanning the gap. This CDR3 is CACDPVDTASHKLIF. In nucleotides, the CDR3 is TGTGCCTGTGACCCCGTGGATACTGCAAGCCATAAACTCATCTTT.

As for this clone: A single base is all that separates this from a far larger clone, so a read error is likely. This chain joins TRDV2 and TRDJ1, with 7 bases fitting TRDD3. This CDR3 is 19 amino acids long. From germline, CDR1 is GEAIGNYY and CDR2 EKD. The V gene end was trimmed by 2 bases and the J gene end by 3 bases; junction bases not matched to a gene: 20. For the CDR3, the DNA is TGTGCCTGTGACATCGTCGCTGGGGATAACTACGGGGCTGCCGATAAACTCATCTTT. Translating it yields CACDIVAGDNYGAADKLIF.

This clone has more than one count but fewer than ten. Only one base separates this from a far larger clonotype, so it likely reflects a read error. The sample contains more than one DNA sequence encoding this CDR3. The chain joins TRDV2 to TRDJ3, with 7 bases matching TRDD3. This CDR3 comprises 19 residues. From germline, CDR1 is GEAIGNYY and CDR2 EKD. CDR3 nucleotide sequence: TGTGCCTGTGACGCTGCTGGGGGCAAGAGCTCCTGGGACACCCGGCAGATGTTTTTC. This encodes CACDAAGGKSSWDTRQMFF.

In its sample, this clone was seen a few times. The protein given by TCRdb reflects a much larger clone and differs at residue 10 from this DNA's translation, likely from a read error; the protein shown is the DNA's translation. V is TRDV2 and J is TRDJ1, with a weak D call TRDD3 (5 bases). Germline CDR1 GEAIGNYY, CDR2 EKD. The V and J ends lost 1 base and 8 bases respectively, with 22 bases between them. This CDR3 spans 16 amino acids. CDR3 in DNA: TGTGCCTGTGACACGATTTCTAACGGCCACTGGAAGAAACTCATCTTT. This encodes CACDTISNGHWKKLIF.

Remarks on this clone: The translation of this DNA and the TCRdb protein of a much larger clone differ at residue 5, probably owing to a read error; the protein shown here is translated from the DNA. The J gene is TRDJ1, the V gene TRDV2; 7 bases are shared with TRDD3. The V gene's germline CDR1 is GEAIGNYY and CDR2 EKD. J lost 0 bases, V lost 2 bases, and 8 bases had no gene match. The CDR3 runs 16 residues. The CDR3, as DNA: TGTGCCTGTGACAATTTGGCTGGGGGGTACACCGATAAACTCATCTTT. It specifies CACDNLAGGYTDKLIF.

This clone was recorded a few times. V and J are TRDV2 and TRDJ1; 9 nucleotides align to TRDD3. The CDR3 length is 20 residues. The germline V gene encodes CDR1 GEAIGNYY and CDR2 EKD. V shed 0 bases and J 0 bases; nucleotides not matched to a gene: 16. CDR3 in amino acids: CACDTIFSTGGEAYTDKLIF. CDR3 DNA sequence: TGTGCCTGTGACACCATTTTCAGTACTGGGGGAGAGGCGTACACCGATAAACTCATCTTT.